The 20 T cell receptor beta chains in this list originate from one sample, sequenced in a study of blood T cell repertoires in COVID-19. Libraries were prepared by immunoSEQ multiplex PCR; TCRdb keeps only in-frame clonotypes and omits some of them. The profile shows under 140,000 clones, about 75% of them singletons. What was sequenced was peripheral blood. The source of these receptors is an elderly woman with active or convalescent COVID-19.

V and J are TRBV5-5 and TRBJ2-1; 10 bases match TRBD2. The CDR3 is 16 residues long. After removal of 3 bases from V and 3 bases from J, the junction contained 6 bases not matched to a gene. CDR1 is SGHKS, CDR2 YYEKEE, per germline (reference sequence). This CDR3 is CASSSVLAGVYNEQFF. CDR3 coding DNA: TGTGCCAGCAGCTCAGTCCTAGCGGGGGTCTACAATGAGCAGTTCTTC.

The CDR3 sequence is CASSLKGGRVYEQYF. In DNA form, the CDR3 reads TGCGCCAGCAGCTTGAAGGGCGGGAGGGTCTACGAGCAGTACTTC. The rearrangement joins TRBV5-1 to TRBJ2-7; 9 nucleotides match TRBD2. Losses at the gene ends were 1 base for V and 3 bases for J; bases not matched to a gene: 5. From germline, CDR1 is SGHRS and CDR2 YFSETQ. This CDR3 region has 15 residues.

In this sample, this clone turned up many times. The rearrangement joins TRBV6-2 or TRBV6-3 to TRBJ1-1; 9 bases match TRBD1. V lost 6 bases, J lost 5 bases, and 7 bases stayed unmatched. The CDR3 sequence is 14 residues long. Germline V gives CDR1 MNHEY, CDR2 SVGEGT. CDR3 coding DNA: TGTGCCAGCAGCCACAGGGGGCGCTGGACTGAAGCTTTCTTT. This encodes CASSHRGRWTEAFF.

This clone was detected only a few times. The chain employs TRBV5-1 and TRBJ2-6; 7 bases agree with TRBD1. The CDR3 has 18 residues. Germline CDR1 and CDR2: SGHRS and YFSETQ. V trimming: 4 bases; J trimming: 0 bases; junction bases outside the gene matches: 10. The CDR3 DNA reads TGCGCCAGCAGCGGCTTGACAGGGTACATCTCTGGGGCCAACGTCCTGACTTTC. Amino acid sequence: CASSGLTGYISGANVLTF. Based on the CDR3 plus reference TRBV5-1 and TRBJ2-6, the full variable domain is KAGVTQTPRYLIKTRGQQVTLSCSPISGHRSVSWYQQTPGQGLQFLFEYFSETQRNKGNFPGRFSGRQFSNSRSEMNVSTLELGDSALYLCASSGLTGYISGANVLTFGAGSRLTVL.

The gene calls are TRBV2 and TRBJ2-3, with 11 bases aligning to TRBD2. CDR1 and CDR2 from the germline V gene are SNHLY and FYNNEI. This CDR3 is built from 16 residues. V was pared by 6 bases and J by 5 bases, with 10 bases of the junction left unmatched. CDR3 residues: CASRRGLAGGIDTQYF. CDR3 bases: TGTGCCAGCAGGCGGGGTCTAGCGGGAGGAATAGATACGCAGTATTTT.

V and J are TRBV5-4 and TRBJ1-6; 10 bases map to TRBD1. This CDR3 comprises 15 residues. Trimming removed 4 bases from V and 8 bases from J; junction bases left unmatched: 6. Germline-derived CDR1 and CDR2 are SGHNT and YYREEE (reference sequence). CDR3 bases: TGTGCCAGCAGCCTGCCCGGGACAGGGGATTCACCCCTCCACTTT. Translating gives CASSLPGTGDSPLHF.

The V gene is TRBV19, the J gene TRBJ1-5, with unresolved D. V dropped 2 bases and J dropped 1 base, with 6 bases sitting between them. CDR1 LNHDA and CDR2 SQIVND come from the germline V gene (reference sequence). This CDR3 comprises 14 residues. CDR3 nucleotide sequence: TGTGCCAGTAGTATAATGGCAAGCAATCAGCCCCAGCATTTT. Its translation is CASSIMASNQPQHF.

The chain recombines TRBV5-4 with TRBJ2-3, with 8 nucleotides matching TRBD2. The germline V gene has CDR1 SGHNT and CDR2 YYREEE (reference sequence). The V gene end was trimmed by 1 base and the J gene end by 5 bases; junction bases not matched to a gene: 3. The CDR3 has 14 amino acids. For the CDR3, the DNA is TGTGCCAGCAGCTTGAATCTAGCGGGAGATACGCAGTATTTT. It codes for CASSLNLAGDTQYF.

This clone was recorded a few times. The CDR3 spells CASRHNRVGNGYTF. The CDR3 DNA sequence: TGTGCCAGCAGACATAACAGGGTTGGTAATGGCTACACCTTC. The chain has TRBV28 and TRBJ1-2; D may be TRBD1 (6 bases). The CDR3 runs to 14 residues. Germline V gene sequence: CDR1 MDHEN, CDR2 SYDVKM. Trimming pared 6 bases from V and 6 bases from J, leaving 17 bases between.

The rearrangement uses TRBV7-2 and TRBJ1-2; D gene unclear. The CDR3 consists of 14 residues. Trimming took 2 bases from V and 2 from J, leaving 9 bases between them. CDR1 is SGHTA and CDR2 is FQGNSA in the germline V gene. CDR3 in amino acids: CASSLSSSNYGYTF. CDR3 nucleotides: TGTGCCAGCAGCTTATCCTCCTCCAACTATGGCTACACCTTC.

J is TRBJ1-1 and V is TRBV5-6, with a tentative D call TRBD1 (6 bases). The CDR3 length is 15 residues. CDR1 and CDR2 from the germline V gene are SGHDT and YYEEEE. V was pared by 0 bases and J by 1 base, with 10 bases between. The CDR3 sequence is CASSLDRGANTEAFF. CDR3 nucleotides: TGTGCCAGCAGCTTGGATCGGGGGGCGAACACTGAAGCTTTCTTT.

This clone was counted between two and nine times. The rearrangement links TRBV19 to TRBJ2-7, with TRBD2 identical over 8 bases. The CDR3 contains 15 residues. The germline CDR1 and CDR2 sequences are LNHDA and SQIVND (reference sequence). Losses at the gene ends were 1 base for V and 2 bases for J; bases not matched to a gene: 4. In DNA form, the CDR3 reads TGTGCCAGTAGTATAGCAGGAGCGGGAGCCTACGAGCAGTACTTC. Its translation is CASSIAGAGAYEQYF.

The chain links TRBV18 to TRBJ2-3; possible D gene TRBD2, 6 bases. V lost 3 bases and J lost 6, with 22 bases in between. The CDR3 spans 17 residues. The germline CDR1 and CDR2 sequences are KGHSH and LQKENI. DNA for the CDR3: TGTGCCAGCTCACCGACCCCGGCGGGAAAGGAGGTGGATACGCAGTATTTT. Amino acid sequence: CASSPTPAGKEVDTQYF.

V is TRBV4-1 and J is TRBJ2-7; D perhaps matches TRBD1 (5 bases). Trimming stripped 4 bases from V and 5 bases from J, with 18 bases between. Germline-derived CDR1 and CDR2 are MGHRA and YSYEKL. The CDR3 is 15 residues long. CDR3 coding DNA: TGCGCCAGCAGCCCTGGCGGCAGGGTATTCCACGAGCAGTACTTC. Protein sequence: CASSPGGRVFHEQYF.

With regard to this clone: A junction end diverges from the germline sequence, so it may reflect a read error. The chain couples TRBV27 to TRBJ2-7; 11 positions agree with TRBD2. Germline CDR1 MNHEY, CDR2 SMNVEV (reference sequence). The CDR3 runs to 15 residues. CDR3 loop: CASSPGTSGSSEQYF. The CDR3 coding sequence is TGTGCCAGCAGCCCTGGGACTAGCGGTTCCTCCGAGCAGTACTTC.

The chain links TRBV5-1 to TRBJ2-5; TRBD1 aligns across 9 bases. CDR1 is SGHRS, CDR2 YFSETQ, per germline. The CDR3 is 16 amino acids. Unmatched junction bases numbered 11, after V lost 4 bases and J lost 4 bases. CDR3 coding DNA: TGCGCCAGCAGCACCGGCCTACAGGGGGCGGGAGAGACCCAGTACTTC. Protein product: CASSTGLQGAGETQYF.

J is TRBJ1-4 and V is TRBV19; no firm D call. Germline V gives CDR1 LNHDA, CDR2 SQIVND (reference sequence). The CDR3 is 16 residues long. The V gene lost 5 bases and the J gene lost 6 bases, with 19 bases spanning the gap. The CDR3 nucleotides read TGTGCCAGTAGTTCTTTGGACGCCGGAGGGTATGAAAAACTGTTTTTT. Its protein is CASSSLDAGGYEKLFF.

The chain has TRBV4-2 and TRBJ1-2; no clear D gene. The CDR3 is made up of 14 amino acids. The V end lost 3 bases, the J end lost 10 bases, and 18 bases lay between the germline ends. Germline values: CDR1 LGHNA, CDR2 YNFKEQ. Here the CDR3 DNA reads TGTGCCAGCAGCCATGAACCACACCAGGAAGTCTACACCTTC. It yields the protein CASSHEPHQEVYTF.

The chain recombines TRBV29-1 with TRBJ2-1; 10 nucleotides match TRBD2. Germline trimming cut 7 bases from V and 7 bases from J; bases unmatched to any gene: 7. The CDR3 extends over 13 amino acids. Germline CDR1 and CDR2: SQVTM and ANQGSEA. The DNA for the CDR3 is TGCAGCGGGACTAGCGGATGGTTAAATGAGCAGTTCTTC. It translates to CSGTSGWLNEQFF.

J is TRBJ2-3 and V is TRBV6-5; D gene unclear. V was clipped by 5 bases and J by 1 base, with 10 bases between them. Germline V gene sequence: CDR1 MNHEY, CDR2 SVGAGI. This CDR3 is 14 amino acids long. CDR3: CASSTGGGTDTQYF. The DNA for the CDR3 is TGTGCCAGCAGTACCGGCGGAGGCACAGATACGCAGTATTTT.